The rows below give T cell receptor beta chains drawn from one sample of a study of cytomegalovirus exposure and HLA in healthy donors. Sequencing used immunoSEQ multiplex PCR; TCRdb keeps in-frame clones, though not all of them. Of about 160,000 clones in the sample, 60% to 80% were seen once. Sequenced sample: PBMCs. These receptors all stem from a male donor in good health and CMV-seronegative. The CDR3 runs from the conserved cysteine through the conserved F or W. Each record gives: J gene, D gene, V gene, clone size, CDR3 protein, CDR3 DNA. A D gene is named only where the DNA matches it firmly. Clone size is not always given. Where it is, it says once, few, many or a class for expanded clones.

j_call: TRBJ1-1; d_call: -; v_call: TRBV12-5; clone_size: -; cdr3_aa: CASGWGGPNTEAFF; cdr3_nt: TGTGCTAGTGGTTGGGGCGGACCGAACACTGAAGCTTTCTTT
j_call: TRBJ2-7; d_call: TRBD1; v_call: TRBV18; clone_size: -; cdr3_aa: CASSPGQGFDEQYF; cdr3_nt: TGTGCCAGCTCACCGGGACAGGGCTTCGACGAGCAGTACTTC
j_call: TRBJ2-2; d_call: TRBD1; v_call: TRBV6-5; clone_size: -; cdr3_aa: CASSPGQGVSGELFF; cdr3_nt: TGTGCCAGCAGCCCGGGACAGGGAGTTTCCGGGGAGCTGTTTTTT
j_call: TRBJ1-1; d_call: TRBD1; v_call: TRBV28; clone_size: -; cdr3_aa: CASTVSRGYTEAFF; cdr3_nt: TGTGCCAGCACAGTCAGCAGGGGGTACACTGAAGCTTTCTTT
j_call: TRBJ2-1; d_call: -; v_call: TRBV18; clone_size: -; cdr3_aa: CASSPTSGSYNEQFF; cdr3_nt: TGTGCCAGCTCACCGACTAGTGGCTCCTACAATGAGCAGTTCTTC
j_call: TRBJ2-1; d_call: -; v_call: TRBV2; clone_size: once; cdr3_aa: CASSESLAMTSYNEQFF; cdr3_nt: TGTGCCAGCAGTGAATCCCTAGCGATGACCTCCTACAATGAGCAGTTCTTC
j_call: TRBJ1-3; d_call: -; v_call: TRBV15; clone_size: -; cdr3_aa: CATSRPQGVENTIYF; cdr3_nt: TGTGCCACCAGCAGGCCCCAGGGTGTTGAAAACACCATATATTTT
j_call: TRBJ2-7; d_call: TRBD1; v_call: TRBV7-9; clone_size: -; cdr3_aa: CASSFQGARDEQYF; cdr3_nt: TGTGCCAGCAGCTTCCAGGGGGCGCGGGACGAGCAGTACTTC
j_call: TRBJ2-5; d_call: -; v_call: TRBV5-1; clone_size: few; cdr3_aa: CASSLAGRGASQETQYF; cdr3_nt: TGCGCCAGCAGCTTGGCCGGCCGCGGGGCATCACAAGAGACCCAGTACTTC
j_call: TRBJ2-2; d_call: TRBD2; v_call: TRBV7-2; clone_size: -; cdr3_aa: CASSLFSGGSTGELFF; cdr3_nt: TGTGCCAGCAGCTTATTCAGCGGGGGAAGCACCGGGGAGCTGTTTTTT
j_call: TRBJ1-2; d_call: TRBD1; v_call: TRBV6-5; clone_size: -; cdr3_aa: CASSRDRGFGYTF; cdr3_nt: TGTGCCAGCAGCCGGGACAGGGGGTTTGGCTACACCTTC
j_call: TRBJ2-1; d_call: -; v_call: TRBV27; clone_size: -; cdr3_aa: CASSLSHGTLTLNEQFF; cdr3_nt: TGTGCCAGCAGTTTGTCCCACGGGACTCTCACCCTAAATGAGCAGTTCTTC
j_call: TRBJ2-1; d_call: -; v_call: TRBV9; clone_size: -; cdr3_aa: CASSATGSYNEQFF; cdr3_nt: TGTGCCAGCAGCGCGACTGGATCCTACAATGAGCAGTTCTTC
j_call: TRBJ2-3; d_call: TRBD2; v_call: TRBV30; clone_size: -; cdr3_aa: CAWSGSLGGGDTQYF; cdr3_nt: TGTGCCTGGAGTGGAAGCCTAGGCGGGGGAGATACGCAGTATTTT
j_call: TRBJ2-1; d_call: -; v_call: TRBV6-1; clone_size: -; cdr3_aa: CASSRDSRHEQFF; cdr3_nt: TGTGCCAGCAGCCGAGACAGCAGGCATGAGCAGTTCTTC
j_call: TRBJ2-1; d_call: -; v_call: TRBV11-2; clone_size: -; cdr3_aa: CASSLASYSEQFF; cdr3_nt: TGTGCCAGCAGCTTAGCGTCTTACAGTGAGCAGTTCTTC
j_call: TRBJ2-1; d_call: TRBD1; v_call: TRBV29-1; clone_size: once; cdr3_aa: CSVDRTTTNEQFF; cdr3_nt: TGCAGCGTGGACAGGACGACTACGAATGAGCAGTTCTTC
j_call: TRBJ2-3; d_call: -; v_call: TRBV9; clone_size: -; cdr3_aa: CASNHWGEYTDTQYF; cdr3_nt: TGTGCCAGCAACCACTGGGGCGAATACACAGATACGCAGTATTTT
j_call: TRBJ2-1; d_call: TRBD2; v_call: TRBV20-1; clone_size: -; cdr3_aa: CSALTSLEQFF; cdr3_nt: TGCAGTGCGCTGACTAGCTTGGAGCAGTTCTTC
j_call: TRBJ2-7; d_call: TRBD2; v_call: TRBV6-1; clone_size: -; cdr3_aa: CASSERGTREQYF; cdr3_nt: TGTGCCAGCAGTGAAAGAGGGACTAGGGAGCAGTACTTC
j_call: TRBJ2-5; d_call: TRBD1; v_call: TRBV14; clone_size: few; cdr3_aa: CASSLSQGAGETQYF; cdr3_nt: TGTGCCAGCAGCCTTTCACAGGGGGCCGGAGAGACCCAGTACTTC
j_call: TRBJ1-2; d_call: TRBD1; v_call: TRBV4-3; clone_size: -; cdr3_aa: CASSQGLQGENYGYTF; cdr3_nt: TGCGCCAGCAGCCAAGGGTTACAGGGGGAAAACTATGGCTACACCTTC
j_call: TRBJ1-1; d_call: -; v_call: TRBV29-1; clone_size: -; cdr3_aa: CSVEESGGWGTEAFF; cdr3_nt: TGCAGCGTCGAAGAGTCGGGGGGGTGGGGCACTGAAGCTTTCTTT
j_call: TRBJ2-3; d_call: -; v_call: TRBV11-2; clone_size: once; cdr3_aa: CASSLSDSFTDTQYF; cdr3_nt: TGTGCCAGCAGCTTATCGGACAGTTTTACAGATACGCAGTATTTT
j_call: TRBJ2-6; d_call: -; v_call: TRBV29-1; clone_size: few; cdr3_aa: CSVSRDIDSGANVLTF; cdr3_nt: TGCAGCGTTTCCCGGGACATAGACTCTGGGGCCAACGTCCTGACTTTC
j_call: TRBJ1-1; d_call: -; v_call: TRBV6-5; clone_size: -; cdr3_aa: CASSGLRHTEAFF; cdr3_nt: TGTGCCAGCAGTGGCCTGAGGCACACTGAAGCTTTCTTT
j_call: TRBJ1-3; d_call: TRBD1; v_call: TRBV5-4; clone_size: -; cdr3_aa: CASSSQQGAGNTIYF; cdr3_nt: TGTGCCAGCAGCTCACAACAGGGGGCGGGAAACACCATATATTTT
j_call: TRBJ2-7; d_call: -; v_call: TRBV19; clone_size: -; cdr3_aa: CASSWQDNYEQYF; cdr3_nt: TGTGCCAGTTCTTGGCAGGACAACTACGAGCAGTACTTC
j_call: TRBJ2-1; d_call: -; v_call: TRBV6-1; clone_size: -; cdr3_aa: CASSEALGPSNGNEQFF; cdr3_nt: TGTGCCAGCAGTGAGGCGCTAGGTCCTAGTAATGGCAATGAGCAGTTCTTC